Listed below are T cell receptor beta chains from one sample, sequenced in a study of cytomegalovirus exposure and HLA in healthy donors. The assay was immunoSEQ multiplex PCR, and TCRdb's table has in-frame clones only and misses some. The sample consists of about 44,000 clones, 90% to 95% of them appearing once. The sequenced material came from PBMCs. All receptors derive from a woman under 30 in good health and CMV-seronegative. CDR3s include the opening cysteine and the closing phenylalanine or tryptophan. Rows give clone size only sometimes, using once, few, many, or a class for an expanded clone.

v_gene: TRBV7-9; abundance: -; CDR3aa: CASSLWDTTDTQYF
v_gene: TRBV6-1; abundance: -; CDR3aa: CASSLSGSGYTF
v_gene: TRBV6-5; abundance: -; CDR3aa: CASSYATTGVLYGYTF
v_gene: TRBV6-5; abundance: -; CDR3aa: CASRLTGPNQPQHF
v_gene: TRBV27; abundance: once; CDR3aa: CASSLDQAMNTEAFF
v_gene: TRBV9; abundance: -; CDR3aa: CASSVQGSTDTQYF
v_gene: TRBV10-3; abundance: -; CDR3aa: CAISSGGSNMNTEAFF
v_gene: TRBV18; abundance: -; CDR3aa: CASSPIGTGRTDTQYF
v_gene: TRBV9; abundance: -; CDR3aa: CASSVEAGVEQFF
v_gene: TRBV9; abundance: -; CDR3aa: CANQRDPGSTYEQYF
v_gene: TRBV27; abundance: -; CDR3aa: CASSLQGASSLVGYTF
v_gene: TRBV30; abundance: -; CDR3aa: CAWANAGAHQPQHF
v_gene: TRBV2; abundance: -; CDR3aa: CASKEENGYTF
v_gene: TRBV30; abundance: -; CDR3aa: CAWRGISGRAGNEQFF
v_gene: TRBV7-9; abundance: -; CDR3aa: CASSLTGEETQYF
v_gene: TRBV5-1; abundance: once; CDR3aa: CASSPSGRASGETQYF
v_gene: TRBV9; abundance: -; CDR3aa: CASSVAVSLGLNTIYF
v_gene: TRBV5-1; abundance: -; CDR3aa: CASSSTGDEQYF
v_gene: TRBV5-1; abundance: -; CDR3aa: CASSLSGGNTEAFF
v_gene: TRBV2; abundance: -; CDR3aa: CATSRGGDEQFF
v_gene: TRBV28; abundance: -; CDR3aa: CASRKGVTGELFF
v_gene: TRBV18; abundance: -; CDR3aa: CASSPQVSYEQYF
v_gene: TRBV19; abundance: -; CDR3aa: CASSIVPPRTGTEEQYF
v_gene: TRBV7-3; abundance: -; CDR3aa: CASSLSQGAWTEAFF
v_gene: TRBV4-1; abundance: -; CDR3aa: CASSTLVNRLKNTEAFF
v_gene: TRBV19; abundance: -; CDR3aa: CASSNRGQGGEKLFF
v_gene: TRBV28; abundance: -; CDR3aa: CASSLLGRLGGYTF
v_gene: TRBV6-1; abundance: -; CDR3aa: CASSDRAGWGYTF
v_gene: TRBV29-1; abundance: -; CDR3aa: CSLSGGSNTDTQYF
v_gene: TRBV28; abundance: once; CDR3aa: CASSLRVEKLFF
v_gene: TRBV7-6; abundance: few; CDR3aa: CASSLANQGEAFF
v_gene: TRBV7-9; abundance: -; CDR3aa: CASSSSQGGSQPQHF
v_gene: TRBV28; abundance: -; CDR3aa: CASSFSRGAKNIQYF
v_gene: TRBV5-6; abundance: -; CDR3aa: CASSGEGTYQETQYF
v_gene: TRBV28; abundance: once; CDR3aa: CASSLFAGGGNQPQHF
v_gene: TRBV7-6; abundance: once; CDR3aa: CASSSTSGLAVNTGELFF
v_gene: TRBV18; abundance: -; CDR3aa: CASSPLIGSNQPQHF
v_gene: TRBV28; abundance: -; CDR3aa: CASSLASRHNEQFF
v_gene: TRBV5-1; abundance: -; CDR3aa: CASSFLAEKNYGYTF
v_gene: TRBV11-2; abundance: -; CDR3aa: CASSLTGGRQYF
v_gene: TRBV28; abundance: once; CDR3aa: CASSLGQGWGYGYTF
v_gene: TRBV30; abundance: -; CDR3aa: CAWSPTSRQETQYF
v_gene: TRBV18; abundance: -; CDR3aa: CASSQQTGNTEAFF
v_gene: TRBV27; abundance: -; CDR3aa: CASSHRQGSYEQYF
v_gene: TRBV7-2; abundance: -; CDR3aa: CASSLSGGRNF
v_gene: TRBV5-8; abundance: -; CDR3aa: CASSSRDNKYEQYF
v_gene: TRBV12-5; abundance: -; CDR3aa: CASGLYPYLTQYF
v_gene: TRBV5-1; abundance: -; CDR3aa: CASSRGLPPLNEQFF
v_gene: TRBV5-6; abundance: -; CDR3aa: CASSFTPLAHTDTQYF
v_gene: TRBV7-9; abundance: -; CDR3aa: CASSRGQDNSPLHF
v_gene: TRBV18; abundance: -; CDR3aa: CASSLQGTTYNSPLHF
v_gene: TRBV2; abundance: -; CDR3aa: CASSDSGNQPQHF
v_gene: TRBV4-1; abundance: -; CDR3aa: CASSQESAGGSYEQYF
v_gene: TRBV10-2; abundance: -; CDR3aa: CASSESTLRVGSGLTDTQYF
v_gene: TRBV6-5; abundance: -; CDR3aa: CASSFQGENTEAFF
v_gene: TRBV7-6; abundance: once; CDR3aa: CASSRRSSAYAYNEQFF
v_gene: TRBV28; abundance: -; CDR3aa: CASTEQSGYTF
v_gene: TRBV5-4; abundance: -; CDR3aa: CASSLALGQGHGYTF
v_gene: TRBV5-1; abundance: -; CDR3aa: CASSLERDEQYF
v_gene: TRBV7-9; abundance: once; CDR3aa: CASSSDSMSAIYF